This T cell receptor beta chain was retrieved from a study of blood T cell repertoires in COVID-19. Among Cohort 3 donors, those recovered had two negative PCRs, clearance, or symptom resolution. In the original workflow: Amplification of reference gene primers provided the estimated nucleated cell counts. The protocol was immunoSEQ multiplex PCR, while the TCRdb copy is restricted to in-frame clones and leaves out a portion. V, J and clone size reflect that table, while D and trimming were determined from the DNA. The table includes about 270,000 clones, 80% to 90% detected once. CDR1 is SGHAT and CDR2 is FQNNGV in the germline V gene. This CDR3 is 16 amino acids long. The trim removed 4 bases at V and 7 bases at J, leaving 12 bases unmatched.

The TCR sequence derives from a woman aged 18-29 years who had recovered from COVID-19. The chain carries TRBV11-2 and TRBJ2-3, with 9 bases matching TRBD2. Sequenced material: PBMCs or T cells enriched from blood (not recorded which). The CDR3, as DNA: TGTGCCAGCAGCTCCCTTAGCGGGGGAAGCAAAAATACGCAGTATTTT. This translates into CASSSLSGGSKNTQYF. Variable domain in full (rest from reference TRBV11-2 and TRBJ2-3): EAGVAQSPRYKIIEKRQSVAFWCNPISGHATLYWYQQILGQGPKLLIQFQNNGVVDDSQLPKDRFSAERLKGVDSTLKIQPAKLEDSAVYLCASSSLSGGSKNTQYFGPGTRLTVL.